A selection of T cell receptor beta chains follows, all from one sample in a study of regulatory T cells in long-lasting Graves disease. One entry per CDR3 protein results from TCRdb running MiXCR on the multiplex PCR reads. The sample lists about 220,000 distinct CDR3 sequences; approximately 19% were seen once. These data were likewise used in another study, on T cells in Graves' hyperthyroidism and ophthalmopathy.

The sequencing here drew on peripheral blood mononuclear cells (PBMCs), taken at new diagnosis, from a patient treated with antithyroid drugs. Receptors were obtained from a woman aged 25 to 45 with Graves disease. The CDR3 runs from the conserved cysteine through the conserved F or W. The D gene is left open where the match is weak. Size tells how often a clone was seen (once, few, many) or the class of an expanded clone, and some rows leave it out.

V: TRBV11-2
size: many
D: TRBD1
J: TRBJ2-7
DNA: TGTGCCAGCAGCTTAGAGGGGACAGGGTACAGGCAGTACTTC
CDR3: CASSLEGTGYRQYF

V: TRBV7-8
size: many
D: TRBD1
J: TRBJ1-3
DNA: TGTGCCAGCAGCCCCCGGACAGGGACCTCTGGAAACACCATATATTTT
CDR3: CASSPRTGTSGNTIYF

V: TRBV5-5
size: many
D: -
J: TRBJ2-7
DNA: TGTGCCAGCAGCTTCGGGGACGGGCCCCCCTACGAGCAGTACTTC
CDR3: CASSFGDGPPYEQYF

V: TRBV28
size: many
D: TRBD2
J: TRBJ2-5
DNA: TGTGCCATCGCCCGGGCGGGAGGGCCTCAAGAGACCCAGTACTTC
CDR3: CAIARAGGPQETQYF

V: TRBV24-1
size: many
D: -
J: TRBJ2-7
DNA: TGTGCCACCAGTGATTCAAGAGGGGAAACCTACGAGCAGTACTTC
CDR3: CATSDSRGETYEQYF

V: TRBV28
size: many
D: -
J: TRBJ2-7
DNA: TGTGCCAGCGAAAGGTACTACGAGCAGTACTTC
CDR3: CASERYYEQYF

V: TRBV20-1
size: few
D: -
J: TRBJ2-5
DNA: TGCAGTGTTAGGTTGGGATCGGAGACCCAGTACTTC
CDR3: CSVRLGSETQYF

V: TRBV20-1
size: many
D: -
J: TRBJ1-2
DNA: TGCAGTACAAGCAGGGGCAGTTATGGCTACACCTTC
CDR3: CSTSRGSYGYTF

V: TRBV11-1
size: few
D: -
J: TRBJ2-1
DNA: TGTGCCAGCAGCTTCAGGGACTTGGGCTCCTACAATGAGCAGTTCTTC
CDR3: CASSFRDLGSYNEQFF

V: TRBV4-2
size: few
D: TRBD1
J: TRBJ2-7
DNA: TGTGCCAGCAGCCAGGAAACAACAGGGGGTTCCTACGAGCAGTACTTC
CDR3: CASSQETTGGSYEQYF

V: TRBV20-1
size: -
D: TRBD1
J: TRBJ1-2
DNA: TGCAGTGCGACCCCGGGACAGGGGATCTATGGCTACACCTTC
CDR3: CSATPGQGIYGYTF

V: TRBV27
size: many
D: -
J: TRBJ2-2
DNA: TGTGCCAGCAGTTCCTACACGGGGACGTTGGCAAGGGGTGCCACCGGGGAGCTGTTTTTT
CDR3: CASSSYTGTLARGATGELFF

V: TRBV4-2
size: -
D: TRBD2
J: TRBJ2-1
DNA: TGTGCCAGCAGCCAAGAAGGTGCTAGCGGGGGGTTCTACAATGAGCAGTTCTTC
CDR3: CASSQEGASGGFYNEQFF

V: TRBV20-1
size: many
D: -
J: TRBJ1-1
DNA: TGCAGTGCTGGCGGGGAGACTGAAGCTTTCTTT
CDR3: CSAGGETEAFF

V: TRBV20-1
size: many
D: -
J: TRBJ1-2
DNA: TGCAGTGCTAGACCCGACAAGTATGGCTACACCTTC
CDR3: CSARPDKYGYTF

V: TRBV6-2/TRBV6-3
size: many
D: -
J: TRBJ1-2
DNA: TGTGCCAGCAGTTACAACGGGAACTATGGCTACACCTTC
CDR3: CASSYNGNYGYTF

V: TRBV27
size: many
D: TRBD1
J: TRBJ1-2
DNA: TGTGCCAGCAGTTCCGGGGGACAGGCCTACTATGGCTACACCTTC
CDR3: CASSSGGQAYYGYTF

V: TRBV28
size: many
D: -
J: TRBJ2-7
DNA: TGTGCCAGCAGTTTAATAGGAGAGCAGTACTTC
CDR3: CASSLIGEQYF

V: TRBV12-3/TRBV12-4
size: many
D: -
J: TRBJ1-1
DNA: TGTGCCAGCAGTTTTCGACAGGTCACTGAAGCTTTCTTT
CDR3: CASSFRQVTEAFF

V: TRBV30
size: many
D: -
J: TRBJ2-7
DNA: TGTGCCCTCGTCCAGGGGCTCTACGAGCAGTACTTC
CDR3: CALVQGLYEQYF

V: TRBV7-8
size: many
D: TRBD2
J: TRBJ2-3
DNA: TGTGCCAGCAGGCGGACTAGCTTGGGGTTAGATACGCAGTATTTT
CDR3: CASRRTSLGLDTQYF

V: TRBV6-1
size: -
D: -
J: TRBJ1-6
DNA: TGTGCCAGCAGCAGGGCCGTTCCGAGCTCCTATAATTCACCCCTCCACTTT
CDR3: CASSRAVPSSYNSPLHF

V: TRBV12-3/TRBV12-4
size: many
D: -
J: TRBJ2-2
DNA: TGTGCCAGCAGTTCCACAGGGAAGAACGGGGAGCTGTTTTTT
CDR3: CASSSTGKNGELFF

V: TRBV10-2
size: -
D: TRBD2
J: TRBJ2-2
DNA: TGCGCCAGCAGAGGAGGAAGCGGGAGGGGGACCGGGGAGCCGTTTTTT
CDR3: CASRGGSGRGTGEPFF

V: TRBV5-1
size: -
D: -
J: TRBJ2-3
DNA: TGCGCCAGCAGCTTTACGGGAGATACGCAGTATTTT
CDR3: CASSFTGDTQYF

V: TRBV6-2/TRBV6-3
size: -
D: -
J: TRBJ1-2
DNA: TGTGCCAGCAAAAAAAGGGGACTTAACTATGGCTACACCTTC
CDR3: CASKKRGLNYGYTF

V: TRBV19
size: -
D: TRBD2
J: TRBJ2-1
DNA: TGTGCCAGTAGTCAGCCGCGACTAGCGGGAGAGACGCAGTGCTTC
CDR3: CASSQPRLAGETQCF

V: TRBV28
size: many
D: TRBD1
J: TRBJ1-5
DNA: TGTGCCAGCAGTGAGTCAGGAGGGGGCAGTCAGCCCCAGCATTTT
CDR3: CASSESGGGSQPQHF

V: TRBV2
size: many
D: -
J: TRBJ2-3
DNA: TGTGCCAGCAGTGAGGTAGCGCACACAGATACGCAGTATTTT
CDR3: CASSEVAHTDTQYF

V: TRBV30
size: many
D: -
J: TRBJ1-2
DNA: TGTGCCTGGAGGGGATATTCTAACTATGGCTACACCTTC
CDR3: CAWRGYSNYGYTF

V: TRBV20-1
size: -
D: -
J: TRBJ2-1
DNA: TGCAGTGCGAAAAGACTAGGCCCGCTCTCCTACAATGAGCAGTTCTTC
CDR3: CSAKRLGPLSYNEQFF

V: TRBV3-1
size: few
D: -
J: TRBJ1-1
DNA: TGTGCCAGCAGCCAAGGCGCGGGGGTAGGAAGTGAAGCTTTCTTT
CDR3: CASSQGAGVGSEAFF

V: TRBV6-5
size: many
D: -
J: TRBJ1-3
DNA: TGTGCCAGCAGGGACACGAGTGGAAACACCATATATTTT
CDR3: CASRDTSGNTIYF

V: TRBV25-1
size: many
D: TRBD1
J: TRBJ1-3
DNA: TGTGCCAGCAGTACAACGAGTCCGGGACAGGGCTTCTCTGGAAACACCATATATTTT
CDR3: CASSTTSPGQGFSGNTIYF

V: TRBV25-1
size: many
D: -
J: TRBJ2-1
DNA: TGTGCCAGCCCGGAAAACAATGAGCAGTTCTTC
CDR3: CASPENNEQFF

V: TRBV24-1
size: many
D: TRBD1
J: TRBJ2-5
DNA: TGTGCCACCAGTGACCTCGGACAGGGGACCACGGGGACCCAGTACTTC
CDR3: CATSDLGQGTTGTQYF

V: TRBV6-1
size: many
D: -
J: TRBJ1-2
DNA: TGTGCCAGCGGTGCAGGGAGGAACTATGGCTACACCTTC
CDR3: CASGAGRNYGYTF

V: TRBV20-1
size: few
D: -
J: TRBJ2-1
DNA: TGCAGTGCTAGGATTCCAGGGTCACCCAGAGGTTTCAATGAGCAGTTCTTC
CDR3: CSARIPGSPRGFNEQFF

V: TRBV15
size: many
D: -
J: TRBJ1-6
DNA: TGTGCCACCAGCAGAGATTTGGGGATTTATAATTCACCCCTCCACTTT
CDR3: CATSRDLGIYNSPLHF

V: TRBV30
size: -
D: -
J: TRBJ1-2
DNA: TGTGCCTGGAGTGCACCAGGCTGGGGCTACACCTTC
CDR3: CAWSAPGWGYTF

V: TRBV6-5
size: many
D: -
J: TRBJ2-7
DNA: TGTGCCAGCAGTTACTCGAGGGTAGGGCTTACGTACTTC
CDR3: CASSYSRVGLTYF

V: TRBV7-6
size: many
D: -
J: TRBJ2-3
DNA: TGTGCCAGCAGCTTATATCAGGGGAAGACAGATACGCAGTATTTT
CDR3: CASSLYQGKTDTQYF

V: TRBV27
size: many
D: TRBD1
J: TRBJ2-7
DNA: TGTGCCAGCAAGGGGACAGGGGTTTTTAGGACCTACGAGCAGTACTTC
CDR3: CASKGTGVFRTYEQYF

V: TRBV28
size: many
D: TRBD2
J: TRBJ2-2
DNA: TGTGCCAGCAGCCTTGGGGCGGGGGGGCTGTACACCGGGGAGCTGTTTTTT
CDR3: CASSLGAGGLYTGELFF

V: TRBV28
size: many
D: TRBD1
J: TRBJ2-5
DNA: TGTGCCAGCAGTTTTACTTCACCGGGACAGGGCCGGGAGACCCAGTACTTC
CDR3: CASSFTSPGQGRETQYF

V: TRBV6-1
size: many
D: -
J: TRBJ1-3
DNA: TGTGCCAGCAGTGAAGAAGGAGGGTTCGGAAACACCATATATTTT
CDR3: CASSEEGGFGNTIYF

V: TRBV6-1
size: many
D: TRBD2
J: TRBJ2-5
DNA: TGTGCCAGCAGAAGAACTAGCGGGAGAGGAGGAGAGACCCAGTACTTC
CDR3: CASRRTSGRGGETQYF

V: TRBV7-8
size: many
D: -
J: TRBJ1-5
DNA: TGTGCCAGCAGCGGGATGGACAGAAAAGCCGTCAATCAGCCCCAGCATTTT
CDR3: CASSGMDRKAVNQPQHF

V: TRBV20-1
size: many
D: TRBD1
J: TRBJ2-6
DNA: TGCAGTGCTAGAGGATTTCAGGGGGCTGGGGCCAACGTCCTGACTTTC
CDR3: CSARGFQGAGANVLTF

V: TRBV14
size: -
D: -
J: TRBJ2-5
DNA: TGTGCCAGCAGCCGATTTCTAGGCCAAGAGACCCAGTACTTC
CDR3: CASSRFLGQETQYF

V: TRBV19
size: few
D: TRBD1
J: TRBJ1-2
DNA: TGTGCCAGTAGACCAACGTGGGACAGGGTGGGCTACACCTTC
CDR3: CASRPTWDRVGYTF

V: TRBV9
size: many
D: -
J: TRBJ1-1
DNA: TGTGCCAGCAGCGGATCGAGAGGGAACACTGAAGCTTTCTTT
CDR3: CASSGSRGNTEAFF

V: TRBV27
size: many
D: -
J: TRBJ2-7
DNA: TGTGCCAGCACTATCTTGGGGACCTATTCCTACGAGCAGTACTTC
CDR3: CASTILGTYSYEQYF